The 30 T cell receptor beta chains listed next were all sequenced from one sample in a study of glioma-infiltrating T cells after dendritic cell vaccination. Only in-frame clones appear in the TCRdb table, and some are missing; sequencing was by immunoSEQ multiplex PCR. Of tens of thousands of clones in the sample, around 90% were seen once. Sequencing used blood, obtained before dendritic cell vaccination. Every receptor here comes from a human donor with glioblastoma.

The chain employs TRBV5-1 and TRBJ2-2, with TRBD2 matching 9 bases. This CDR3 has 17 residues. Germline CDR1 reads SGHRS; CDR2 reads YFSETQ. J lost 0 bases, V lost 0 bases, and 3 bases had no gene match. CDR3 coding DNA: TGCGCCAGCAGCTTGGATAGCGGGAGTGCGAACACCGGGGAGCTGTTTTTT. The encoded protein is CASSLDSGSANTGELFF.

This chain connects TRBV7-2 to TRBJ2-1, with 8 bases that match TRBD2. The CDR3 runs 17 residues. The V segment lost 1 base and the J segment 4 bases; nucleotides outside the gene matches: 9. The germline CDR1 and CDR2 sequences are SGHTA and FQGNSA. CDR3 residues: CASSLEGSGGPYNEQFF. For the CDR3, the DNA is TGTGCCAGCAGCTTAGAGGGGTCGGGAGGGCCTTACAATGAGCAGTTCTTC.

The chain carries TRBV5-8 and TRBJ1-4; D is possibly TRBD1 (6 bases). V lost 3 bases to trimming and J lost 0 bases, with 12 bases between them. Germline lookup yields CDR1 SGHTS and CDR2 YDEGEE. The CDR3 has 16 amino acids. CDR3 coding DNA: TGTGCCAGCAGCTCAGGGGAAACTGCAACTAATGAAAAACTGTTTTTT. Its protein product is CASSSGETATNEKLFF.

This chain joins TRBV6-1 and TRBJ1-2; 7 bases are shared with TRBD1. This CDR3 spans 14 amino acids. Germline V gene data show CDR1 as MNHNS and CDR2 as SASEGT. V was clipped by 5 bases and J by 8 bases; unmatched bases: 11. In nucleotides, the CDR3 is TGTGCCAGCAGTAGGGGCCTACAGGGGACCGGCTACACCTTC. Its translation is CASSRGLQGTGYTF.

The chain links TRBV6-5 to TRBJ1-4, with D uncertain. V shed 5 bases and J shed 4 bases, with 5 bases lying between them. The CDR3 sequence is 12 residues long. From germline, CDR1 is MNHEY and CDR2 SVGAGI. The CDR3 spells CASSAGNEKLFF. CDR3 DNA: TGTGCCAGCAGTGCCGGTAATGAAAAACTGTTTTTT.

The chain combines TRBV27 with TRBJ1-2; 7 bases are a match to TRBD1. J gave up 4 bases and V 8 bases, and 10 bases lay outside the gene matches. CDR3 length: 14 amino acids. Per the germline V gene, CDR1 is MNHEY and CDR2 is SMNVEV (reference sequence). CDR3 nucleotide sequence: TGTGCCAGCGGCGCAGGGGGGTCTGTCTATGGCTACACCTTC. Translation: CASGAGGSVYGYTF.

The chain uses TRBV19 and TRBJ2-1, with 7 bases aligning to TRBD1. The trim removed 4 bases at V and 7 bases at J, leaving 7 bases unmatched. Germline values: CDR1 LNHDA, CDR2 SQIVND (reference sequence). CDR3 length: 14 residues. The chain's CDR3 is CASSTRQGKNEQFF. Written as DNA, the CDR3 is TGTGCCAGTAGTACGCGACAGGGTAAAAATGAGCAGTTCTTC.

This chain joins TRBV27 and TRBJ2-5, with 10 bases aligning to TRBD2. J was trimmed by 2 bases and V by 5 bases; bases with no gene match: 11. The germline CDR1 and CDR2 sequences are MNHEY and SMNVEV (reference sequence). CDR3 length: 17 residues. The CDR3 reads CASSPARAGGYQETQYF. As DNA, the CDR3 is TGTGCCAGCAGTCCCGCCCGAGCGGGGGGGTATCAAGAGACCCAGTACTTC.

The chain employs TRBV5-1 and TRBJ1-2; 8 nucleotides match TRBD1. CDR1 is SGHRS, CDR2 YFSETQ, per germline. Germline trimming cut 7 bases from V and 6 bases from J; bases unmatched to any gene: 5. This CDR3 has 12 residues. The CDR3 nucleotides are TGCGCCAGCCAGGGGGCAGCGAATGGCTACACCTTC. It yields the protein CASQGAANGYTF.

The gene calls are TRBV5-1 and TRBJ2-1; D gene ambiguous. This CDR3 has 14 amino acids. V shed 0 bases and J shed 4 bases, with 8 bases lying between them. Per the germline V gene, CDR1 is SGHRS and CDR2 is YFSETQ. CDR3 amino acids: CASSLDSGYNEQFF. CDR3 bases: TGCGCCAGCAGCTTGGACTCCGGTTACAATGAGCAGTTCTTC. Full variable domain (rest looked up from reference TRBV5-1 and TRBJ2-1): KAGVTQTPRYLIKTRGQQVTLSCSPISGHRSVSWYQQTPGQGLQFLFEYFSETQRNKGNFPGRFSGRQFSNSRSEMNVSTLELGDSALYLCASSLDSGYNEQFFGPGTRLTVL.

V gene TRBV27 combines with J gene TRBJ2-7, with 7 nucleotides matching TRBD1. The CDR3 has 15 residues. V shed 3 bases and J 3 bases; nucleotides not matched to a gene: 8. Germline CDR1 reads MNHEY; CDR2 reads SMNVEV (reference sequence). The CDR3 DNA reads TGTGCCAGCAGTTTGGGAACAGGGGAGATCTACGAGCAGTACTTC. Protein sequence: CASSLGTGEIYEQYF.

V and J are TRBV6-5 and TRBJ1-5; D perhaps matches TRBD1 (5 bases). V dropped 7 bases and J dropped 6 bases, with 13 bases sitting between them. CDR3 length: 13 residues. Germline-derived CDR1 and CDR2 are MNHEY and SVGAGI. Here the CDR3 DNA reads TGTGCCAGCAATGGAGGGGTCGGTCAGCCCCAGCATTTT. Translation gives CASNGGVGQPQHF.

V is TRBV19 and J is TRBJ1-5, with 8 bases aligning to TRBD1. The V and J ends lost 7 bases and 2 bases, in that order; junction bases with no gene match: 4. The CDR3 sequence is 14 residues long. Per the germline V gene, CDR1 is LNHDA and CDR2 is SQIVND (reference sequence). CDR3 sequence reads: CASIQTGGNQPQHF. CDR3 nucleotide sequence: TGTGCCAGTATTCAGACAGGGGGCAATCAGCCCCAGCATTTT.

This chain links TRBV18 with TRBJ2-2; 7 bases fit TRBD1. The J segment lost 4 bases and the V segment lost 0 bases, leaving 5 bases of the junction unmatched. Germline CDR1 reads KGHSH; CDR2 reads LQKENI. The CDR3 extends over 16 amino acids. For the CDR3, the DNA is TGTGCCAGCTCACCACCGACAGGGTCGGGCACCGGGGAGCTGTTTTTT. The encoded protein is CASSPPTGSGTGELFF.

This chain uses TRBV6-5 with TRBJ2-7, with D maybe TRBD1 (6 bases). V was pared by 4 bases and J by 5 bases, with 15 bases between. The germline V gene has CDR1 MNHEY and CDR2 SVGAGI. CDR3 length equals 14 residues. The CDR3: CASSSQGSLHEQYF. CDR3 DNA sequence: TGTGCCAGCAGTTCCCAGGGGTCGCTTCACGAGCAGTACTTC.

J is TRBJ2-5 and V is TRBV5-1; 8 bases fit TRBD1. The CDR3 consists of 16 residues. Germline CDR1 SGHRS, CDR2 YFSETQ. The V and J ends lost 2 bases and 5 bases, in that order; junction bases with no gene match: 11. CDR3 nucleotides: TGCGCCAGCAGCTTAACGCGCAGGGGGCGCCGGGAGACCCAGTACTTC. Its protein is CASSLTRRGRRETQYF.

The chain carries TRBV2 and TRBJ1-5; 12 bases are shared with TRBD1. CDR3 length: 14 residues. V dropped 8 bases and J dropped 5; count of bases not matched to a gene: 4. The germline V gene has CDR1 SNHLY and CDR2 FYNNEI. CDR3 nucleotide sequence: TGTGCCAGCGGGGGACAGGGGGCTTATCAGCCCCAGCATTTT. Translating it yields CASGGQGAYQPQHF.

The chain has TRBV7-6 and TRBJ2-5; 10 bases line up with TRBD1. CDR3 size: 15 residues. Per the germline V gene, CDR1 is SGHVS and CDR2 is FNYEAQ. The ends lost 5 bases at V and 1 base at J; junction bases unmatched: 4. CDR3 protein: CASSARDRGQETQYF. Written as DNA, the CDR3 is TGTGCCAGCAGCGCCCGGGACAGGGGCCAAGAGACCCAGTACTTC.

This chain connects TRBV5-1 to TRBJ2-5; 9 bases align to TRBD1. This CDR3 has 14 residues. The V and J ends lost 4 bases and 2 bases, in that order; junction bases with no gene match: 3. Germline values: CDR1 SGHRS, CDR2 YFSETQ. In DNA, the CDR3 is TGCGCCAGCAGCACGGGGACAGGGCAAGAGACCCAGTACTTC. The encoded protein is CASSTGTGQETQYF.

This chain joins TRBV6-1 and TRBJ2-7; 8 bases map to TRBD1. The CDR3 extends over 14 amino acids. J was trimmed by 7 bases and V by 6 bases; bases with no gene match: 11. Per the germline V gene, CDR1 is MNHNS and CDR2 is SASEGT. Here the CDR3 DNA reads TGTGCCAGCAGGACGACAGGGGACACCCTGGAGCAGTACTTC. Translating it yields CASRTTGDTLEQYF.

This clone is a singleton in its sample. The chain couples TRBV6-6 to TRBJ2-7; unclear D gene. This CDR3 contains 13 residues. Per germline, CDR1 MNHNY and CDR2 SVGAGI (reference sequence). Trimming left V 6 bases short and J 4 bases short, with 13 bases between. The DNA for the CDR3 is TGTGCCAGCAGCCCCCGTCTCTTTTACGAGCAGTACTTC. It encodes CASSPRLFYEQYF.

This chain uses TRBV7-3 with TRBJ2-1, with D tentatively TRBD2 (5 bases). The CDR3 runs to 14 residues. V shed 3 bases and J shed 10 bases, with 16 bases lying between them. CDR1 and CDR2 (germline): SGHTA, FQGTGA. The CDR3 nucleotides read TGTGCCAGCAGCTTCTCCCCCTTAGCGAGAGAGCAGTTCTTC. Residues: CASSFSPLAREQFF.

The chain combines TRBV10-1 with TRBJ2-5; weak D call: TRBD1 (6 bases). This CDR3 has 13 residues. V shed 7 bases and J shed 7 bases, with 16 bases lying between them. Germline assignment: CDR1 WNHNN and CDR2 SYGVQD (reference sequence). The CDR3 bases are TGCGCCAGCAATGAAGACAGGTGGGGGACCCAGTACTTC. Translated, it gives CASNEDRWGTQYF.

The DNA for the CDR3 is TGTGCCAGCAGCTCGGCCGGGACAGGGATCGTGAATGAGCAGTTCTTC. This encodes CASSSAGTGIVNEQFF. The rearrangement joins TRBV5-4 to TRBJ2-1; 9 bases agree with TRBD1. The CDR3 runs 16 residues. V shed 3 bases, J shed 7 bases, and the junction held 11 bases outside the gene matches. Germline values: CDR1 SGHNT, CDR2 YYREEE (reference sequence).

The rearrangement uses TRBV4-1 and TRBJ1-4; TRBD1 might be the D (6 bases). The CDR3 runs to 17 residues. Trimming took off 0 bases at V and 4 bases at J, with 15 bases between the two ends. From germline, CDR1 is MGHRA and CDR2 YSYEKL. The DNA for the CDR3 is TGCGCCAGCAGCCAAGATCCCGCTGGCAGGGGTAATGAAAAACTGTTTTTT. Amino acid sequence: CASSQDPAGRGNEKLFF.

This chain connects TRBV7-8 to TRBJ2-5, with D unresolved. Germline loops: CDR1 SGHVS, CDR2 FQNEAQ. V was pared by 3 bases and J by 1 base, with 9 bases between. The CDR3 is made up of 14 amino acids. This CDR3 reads CASSFPLLQETQYF. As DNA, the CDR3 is TGTGCCAGCAGCTTTCCACTACTCCAAGAGACCCAGTACTTC.

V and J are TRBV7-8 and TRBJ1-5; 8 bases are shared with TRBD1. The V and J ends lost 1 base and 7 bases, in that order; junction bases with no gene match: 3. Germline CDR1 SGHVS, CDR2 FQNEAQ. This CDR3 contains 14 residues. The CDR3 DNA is TGTGCCAGCAGCTTAGAGACAGGGGTACAGCCCCAGCATTTT. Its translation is CASSLETGVQPQHF. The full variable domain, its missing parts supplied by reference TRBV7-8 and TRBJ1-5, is GAGVSQSPRYKVAKRGQDVALRCDPISGHVSLFWYQQALGQGPEFLTYFQNEAQLDKSGLPSDRFFAERPEGSVSTLKIQRTQQEDSAVYLCASSLETGVQPQHFGDGTRLSIL.

The CDR3 spells CASTRGTTNEKLFF. CDR3 DNA sequence: TGTGCCAGCACCCGAGGGACAACTAATGAAAAACTGTTTTTT. This rearrangement joins TRBV7-9 to TRBJ1-4, with D hard to call. The ends were cut back, 7 bases at V and 0 bases at J, with 9 bases in the middle. The CDR3 contains 14 residues. Germline V gene lookup returns CDR1 SEHNR and CDR2 FQNEAQ (reference sequence).

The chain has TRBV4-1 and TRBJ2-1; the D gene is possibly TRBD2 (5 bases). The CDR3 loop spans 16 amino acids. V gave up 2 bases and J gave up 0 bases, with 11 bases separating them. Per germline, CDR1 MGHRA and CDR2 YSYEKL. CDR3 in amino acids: CASSQIASGSYNEQFF. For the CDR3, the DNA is TGCGCCAGCAGCCAAATAGCGTCCGGCTCCTACAATGAGCAGTTCTTC.

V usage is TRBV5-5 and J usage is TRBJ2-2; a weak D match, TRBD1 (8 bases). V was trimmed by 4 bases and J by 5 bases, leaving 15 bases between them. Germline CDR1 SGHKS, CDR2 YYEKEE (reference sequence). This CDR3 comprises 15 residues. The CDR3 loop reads CASSTGQGGTGELFF. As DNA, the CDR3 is TGTGCCAGCAGCACTGGACAGGGAGGGACCGGGGAGCTGTTTTTT.